This T cell receptor beta chain was found in a study of T cell changes during pregnancy in multiple sclerosis. The germline V and J ends were trimmed by 8 bases and 7 bases, with 12 bases remaining between them. Germline CDR1 and CDR2: WSHSY and SAAADI. The CDR3 contains 12 residues. Profiled with immunoSEQ multiplex PCR; TCRdb holds only in-frame clones, not every one. The sample gives more than 45,000 clones, 93% of which show up once; approximately 3.8% is in the top ten. The chain joins TRBV10-2 to TRBJ2-1; D possibly corresponds to TRBD1 (6 bases). Sequences were derived from CD8+ T cells from peripheral blood mononuclear cells, sampled in the second trimester of pregnancy. The clonotype originates from a female donor with multiple sclerosis, enrolled in a pregnancy study. The CDR3 nucleotides read TGCGCCAGCTTGACAGGATTGAATGAGCAGTTCTTC. It yields the protein CASLTGLNEQFF.